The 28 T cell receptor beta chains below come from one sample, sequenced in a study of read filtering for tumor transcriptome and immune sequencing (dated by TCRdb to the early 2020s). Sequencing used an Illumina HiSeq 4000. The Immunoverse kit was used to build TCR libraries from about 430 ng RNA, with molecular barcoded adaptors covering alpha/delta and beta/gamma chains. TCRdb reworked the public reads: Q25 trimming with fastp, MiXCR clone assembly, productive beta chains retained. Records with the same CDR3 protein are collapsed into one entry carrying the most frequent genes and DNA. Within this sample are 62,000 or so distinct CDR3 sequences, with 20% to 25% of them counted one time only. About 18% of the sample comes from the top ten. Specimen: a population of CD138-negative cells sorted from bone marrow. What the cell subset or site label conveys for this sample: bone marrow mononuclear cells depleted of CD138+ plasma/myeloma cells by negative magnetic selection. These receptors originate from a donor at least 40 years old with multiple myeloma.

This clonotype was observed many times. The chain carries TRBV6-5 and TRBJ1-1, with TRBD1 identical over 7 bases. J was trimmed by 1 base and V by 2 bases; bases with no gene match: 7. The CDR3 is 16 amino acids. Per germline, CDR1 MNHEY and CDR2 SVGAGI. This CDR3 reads CASSYEGDSWNTEAFF. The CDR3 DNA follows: TGTGCCAGCAGTTACGAGGGGGACAGCTGGAACACTGAAGCTTTCTTT.

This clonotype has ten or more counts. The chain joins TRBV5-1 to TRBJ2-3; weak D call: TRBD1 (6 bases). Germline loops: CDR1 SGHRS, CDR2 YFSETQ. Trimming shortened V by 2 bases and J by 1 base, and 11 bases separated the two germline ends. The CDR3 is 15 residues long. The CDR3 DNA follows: TGCGCCAGCAGCTTACAGCCAGGGGGCACAGATACGCAGTATTTT. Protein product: CASSLQPGGTDTQYF.

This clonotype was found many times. CDR3 nucleotides: TGCGCCAGCAGCGCCCGGACTAGCGTAGAGACCCAGTACTTC. Translation gives CASSARTSVETQYF. The chain links TRBV5-1 to TRBJ2-5; 9 nucleotides line up with TRBD2. Germline-derived CDR1 and CDR2 are SGHRS and YFSETQ. The CDR3 extends over 14 amino acids. Trimming took 4 bases from V and 4 from J; bases not matched to a gene: 5.

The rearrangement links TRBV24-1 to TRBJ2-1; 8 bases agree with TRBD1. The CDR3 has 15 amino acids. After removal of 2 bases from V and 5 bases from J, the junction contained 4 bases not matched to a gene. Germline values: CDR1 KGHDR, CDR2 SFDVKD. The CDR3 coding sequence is TGTGCCACCAGTGATTCGATGGGACAGGACAATGAGCAGTTCTTC. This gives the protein CATSDSMGQDNEQFF.

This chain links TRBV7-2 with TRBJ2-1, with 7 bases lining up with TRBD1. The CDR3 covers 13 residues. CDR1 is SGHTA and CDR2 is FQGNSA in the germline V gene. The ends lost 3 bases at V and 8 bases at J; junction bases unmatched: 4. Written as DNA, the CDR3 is TGTGCCAGCAGCTTCAGGACAGGAGATGAGCAGTTCTTC. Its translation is CASSFRTGDEQFF.

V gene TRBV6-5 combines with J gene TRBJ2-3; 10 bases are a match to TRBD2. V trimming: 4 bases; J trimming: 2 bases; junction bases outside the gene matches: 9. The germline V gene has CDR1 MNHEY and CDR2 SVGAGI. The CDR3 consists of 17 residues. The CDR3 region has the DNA TGTGCCAGCAGTTCATCCCGTAGCGGGGGGAACACAGATACGCAGTATTTT. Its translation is CASSSSRSGGNTDTQYF.

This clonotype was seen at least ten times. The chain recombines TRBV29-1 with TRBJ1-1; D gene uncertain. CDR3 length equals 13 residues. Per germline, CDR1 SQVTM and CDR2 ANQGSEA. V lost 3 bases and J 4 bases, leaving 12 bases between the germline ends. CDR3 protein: CSVDLGIGTEAFF. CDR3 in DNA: TGCAGCGTTGACCTTGGCATAGGCACTGAAGCTTTCTTT.

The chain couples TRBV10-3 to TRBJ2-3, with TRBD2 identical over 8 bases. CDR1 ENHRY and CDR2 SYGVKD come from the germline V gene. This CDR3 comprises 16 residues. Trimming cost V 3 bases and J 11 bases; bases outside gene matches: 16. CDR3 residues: CAISDDSLRGALKQYF. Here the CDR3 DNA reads TGTGCCATCAGTGATGATAGCTTGCGGGGGGCGTTAAAGCAGTATTTT.

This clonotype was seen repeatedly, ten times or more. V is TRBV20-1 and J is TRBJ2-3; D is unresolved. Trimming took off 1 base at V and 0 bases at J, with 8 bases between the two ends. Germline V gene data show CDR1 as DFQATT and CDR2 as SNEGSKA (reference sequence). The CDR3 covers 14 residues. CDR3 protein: CSARVQPSTDTQYF. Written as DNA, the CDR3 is TGCAGTGCTAGAGTTCAGCCTAGCACAGATACGCAGTATTTT.

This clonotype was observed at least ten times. The CDR3 reads CASSAPPGQGLNEQYF. The DNA of the CDR3 is TGTGCCAGCAGCGCGCCGCCGGGACAGGGGTTGAACGAGCAGTACTTC. V gene TRBV7-9 combines with J gene TRBJ2-7, with 10 nucleotides matching TRBD1. This CDR3 is 16 amino acids long. Germline CDR1 reads SEHNR; CDR2 reads FQNEAQ (reference sequence). The junction had 12 bases not matched to a gene; V was cut back by 5 bases and J by 5 bases.

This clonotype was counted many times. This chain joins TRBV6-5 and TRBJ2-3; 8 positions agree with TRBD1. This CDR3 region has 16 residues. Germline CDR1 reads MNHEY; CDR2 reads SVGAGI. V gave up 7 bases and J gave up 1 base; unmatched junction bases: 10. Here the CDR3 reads CASTPGRGPRTDTQYF. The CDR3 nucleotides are TGTGCCAGCACCCCGGGCAGGGGGCCCCGCACAGATACGCAGTATTTT.

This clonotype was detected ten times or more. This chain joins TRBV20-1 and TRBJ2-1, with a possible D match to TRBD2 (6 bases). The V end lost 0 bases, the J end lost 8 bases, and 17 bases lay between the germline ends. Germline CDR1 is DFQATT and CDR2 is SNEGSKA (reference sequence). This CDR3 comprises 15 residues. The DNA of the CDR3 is TGCAGTGCTAGAGATGGGGACTCCTTAGCGCATGAGCAGTTCTTC. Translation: CSARDGDSLAHEQFF.

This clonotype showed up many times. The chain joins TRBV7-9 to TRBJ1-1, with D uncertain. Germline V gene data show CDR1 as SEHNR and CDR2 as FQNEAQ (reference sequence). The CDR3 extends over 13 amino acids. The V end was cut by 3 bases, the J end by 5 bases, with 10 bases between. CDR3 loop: CASSFGEITEAFF. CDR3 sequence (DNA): TGTGCCAGCAGCTTTGGGGAGATTACTGAAGCTTTCTTT.

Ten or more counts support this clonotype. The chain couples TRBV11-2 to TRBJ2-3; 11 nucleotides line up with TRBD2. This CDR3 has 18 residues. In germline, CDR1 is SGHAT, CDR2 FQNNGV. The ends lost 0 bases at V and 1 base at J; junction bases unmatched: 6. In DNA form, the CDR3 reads TGTGCCAGCAGCTTAGATGACCTAGCGGGGGGTCGCACAGATACGCAGTATTTT. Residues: CASSLDDLAGGRTDTQYF.

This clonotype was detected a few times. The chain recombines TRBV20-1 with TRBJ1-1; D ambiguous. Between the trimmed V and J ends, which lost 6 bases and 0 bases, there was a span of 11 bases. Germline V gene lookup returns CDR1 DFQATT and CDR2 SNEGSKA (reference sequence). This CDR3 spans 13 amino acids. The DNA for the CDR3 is TGCAGTGCCGTTACAGATATGAACACTGAAGCTTTCTTT. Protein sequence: CSAVTDMNTEAFF.

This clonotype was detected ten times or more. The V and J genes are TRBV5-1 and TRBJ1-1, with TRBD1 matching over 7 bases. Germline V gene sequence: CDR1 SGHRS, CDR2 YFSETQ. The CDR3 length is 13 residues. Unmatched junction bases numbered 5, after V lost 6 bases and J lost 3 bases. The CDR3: CASNQDRDTEAFF. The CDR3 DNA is TGCGCCAGCAATCAAGACAGGGACACTGAAGCTTTCTTT.

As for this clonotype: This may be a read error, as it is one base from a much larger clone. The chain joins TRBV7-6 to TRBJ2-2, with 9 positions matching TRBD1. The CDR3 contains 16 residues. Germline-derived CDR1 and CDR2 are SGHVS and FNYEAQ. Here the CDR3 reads CAGSLGQGLGSGELFF. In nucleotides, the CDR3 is TGTGCCGGCAGTCTTGGACAGGGGTTGGGGAGCGGGGAGCTGTTTTTT.

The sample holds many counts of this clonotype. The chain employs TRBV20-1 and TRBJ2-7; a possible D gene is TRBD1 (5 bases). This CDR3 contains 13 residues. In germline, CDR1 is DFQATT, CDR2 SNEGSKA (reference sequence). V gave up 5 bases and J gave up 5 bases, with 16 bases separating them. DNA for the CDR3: TGCAGTGCTTCTGTCCCAGGGATGAACGAGCAGTACTTC. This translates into CSASVPGMNEQYF.

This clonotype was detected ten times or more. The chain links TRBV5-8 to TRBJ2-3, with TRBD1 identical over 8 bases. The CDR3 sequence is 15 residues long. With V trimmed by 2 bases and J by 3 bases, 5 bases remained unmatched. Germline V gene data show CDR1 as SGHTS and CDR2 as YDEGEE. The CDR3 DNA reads TGTGCCAGCAGCTTATACAGGGGGGCGACAGATACGCAGTATTTT. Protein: CASSLYRGATDTQYF.

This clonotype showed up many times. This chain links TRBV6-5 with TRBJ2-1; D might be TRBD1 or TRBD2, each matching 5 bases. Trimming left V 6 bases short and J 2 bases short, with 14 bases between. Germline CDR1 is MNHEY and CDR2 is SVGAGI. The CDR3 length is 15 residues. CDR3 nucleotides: TGTGCCAGCAGAGAGTTATTGGGGGCCTACAATGAGCAGTTCTTC. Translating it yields CASRELLGAYNEQFF.

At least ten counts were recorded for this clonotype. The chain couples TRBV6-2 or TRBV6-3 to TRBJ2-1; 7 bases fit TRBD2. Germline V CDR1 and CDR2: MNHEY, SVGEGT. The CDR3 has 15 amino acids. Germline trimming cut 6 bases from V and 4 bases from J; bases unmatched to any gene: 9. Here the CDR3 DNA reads TGTGCCAGCAGGGGGTCCCTAGCGGCATACAATGAGCAGTTCTTC. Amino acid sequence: CASRGSLAAYNEQFF.

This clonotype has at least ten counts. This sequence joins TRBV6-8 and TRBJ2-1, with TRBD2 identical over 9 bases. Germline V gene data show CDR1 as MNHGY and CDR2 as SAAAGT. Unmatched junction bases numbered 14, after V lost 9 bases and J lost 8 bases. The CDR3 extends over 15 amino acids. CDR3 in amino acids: CARPFRSGRGDEQFF. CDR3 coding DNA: TGTGCCAGACCCTTTCGTAGCGGGAGAGGGGATGAGCAGTTCTTC.

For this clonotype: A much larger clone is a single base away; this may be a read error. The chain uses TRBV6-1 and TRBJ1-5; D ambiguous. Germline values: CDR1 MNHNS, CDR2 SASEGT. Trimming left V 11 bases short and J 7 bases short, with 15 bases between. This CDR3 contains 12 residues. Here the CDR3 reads CADGVGSQPQHF. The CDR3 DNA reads TGTGCCGACGGGGTGGGGAGCCAGCCCCAGCATTTT.

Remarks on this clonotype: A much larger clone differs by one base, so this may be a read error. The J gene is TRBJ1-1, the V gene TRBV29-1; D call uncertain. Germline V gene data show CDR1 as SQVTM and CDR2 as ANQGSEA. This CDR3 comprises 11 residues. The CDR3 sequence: CSVGASTEALF. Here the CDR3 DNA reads TGCAGCGTTGGGGCGTCCACTGAAGCTCTCTTT. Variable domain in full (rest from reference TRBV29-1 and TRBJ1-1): SAVISQKPSRDICQRGTSLTIQCQVDSQVTMMFWYRQQPGQSLTLIATANQGSEATYESGFVIDKFPISRPNLTFSTLTVSNMSPEDSSIYLCSVGASTEALFGQGTRLTVV.

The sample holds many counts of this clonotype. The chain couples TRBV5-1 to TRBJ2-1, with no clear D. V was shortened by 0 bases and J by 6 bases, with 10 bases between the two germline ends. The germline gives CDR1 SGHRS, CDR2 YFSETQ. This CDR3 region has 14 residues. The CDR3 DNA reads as TGCGCCAGCAGCTTGGAGTTTAGCTTCAATGAGCAGTTCTTC. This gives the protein CASSLEFSFNEQFF.

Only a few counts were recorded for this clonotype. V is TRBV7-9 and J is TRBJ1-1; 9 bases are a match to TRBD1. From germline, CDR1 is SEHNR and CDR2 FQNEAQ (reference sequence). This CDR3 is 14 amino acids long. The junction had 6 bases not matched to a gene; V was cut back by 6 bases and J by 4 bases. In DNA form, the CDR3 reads TGTGCCAGCAGACGGGGACAGGGTGGCACTGAAGCTTTCTTT. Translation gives CASRRGQGGTEAFF.

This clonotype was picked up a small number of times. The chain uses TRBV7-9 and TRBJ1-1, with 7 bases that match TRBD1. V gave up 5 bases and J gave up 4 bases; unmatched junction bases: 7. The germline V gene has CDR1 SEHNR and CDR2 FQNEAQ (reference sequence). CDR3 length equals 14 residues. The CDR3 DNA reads TGTGCCAGCAGCGTACAGGGGATGACCACTGAAGCTTTCTTT. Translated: CASSVQGMTTEAFF.

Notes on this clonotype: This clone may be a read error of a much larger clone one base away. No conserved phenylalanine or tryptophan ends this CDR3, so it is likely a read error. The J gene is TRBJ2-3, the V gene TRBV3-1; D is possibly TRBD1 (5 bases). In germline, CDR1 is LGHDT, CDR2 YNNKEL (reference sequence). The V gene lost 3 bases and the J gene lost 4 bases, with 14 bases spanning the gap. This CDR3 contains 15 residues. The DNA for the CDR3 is TGTGCCAGCAGCCAGGGGCGTTCAATCGCAGATACGCAGTATCTT. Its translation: CASSQGRSIADTQYL.